The rows below give T cell receptor beta chains drawn from one sample of a study of cytomegalovirus exposure and HLA in healthy donors. Sequencing was performed with immunoSEQ multiplex PCR; in TCRdb, only in-frame clones are kept and a portion is missing. This repertoire shows 90,000 to 130,000 clones, 73% found once; its top ten account for around 0.79%. Sequencing was performed on PBMCs. These receptors originate from a woman in her 30s in good health and CMV-seronegative. Each CDR3 is given with its conserved first and last residue. A D gene is named only where the DNA matches it firmly. Expanded clones are given a class, and other clones once, few, many or no size at all.

TRBJ1-2,NA,NA,TRBV7-8,TGTGCCAGCACCCCAACAGGATTCTATGGCTACACCTTC,CASTPTGFYGYTF
TRBJ2-3,NA,TRBD2,TRBV7-9,TGTGCCAGCAGCTTCACTGGGACTAGCGGAGGTTCGGATACGCAGTATTTT,CASSFTGTSGGSDTQYF
TRBJ1-1,few,NA,TRBV6-5,TGTGCCAGCAGACACGGGACACTCGAAGCTTTCTTT,CASRHGTLEAFF
TRBJ2-7,once,NA,TRBV11-3,TGTGCCAGCAGCCCCCCTCCCTCACTGCGTAGGAGTTCCTACGAGCAGTACTTC,CASSPPPSLRRSSYEQYF
TRBJ1-2,NA,NA,TRBV7-9,TGTGCCAGCAGCCCAATTCGGGACCCGGGAGACTATGGCTACACCTTC,CASSPIRDPGDYGYTF
TRBJ2-1,NA,TRBD2,TRBV15,TGTGCCACCTCGCCCCTCCCGGGACTAGCGGGAGAAAGGGAGCAGTTCTTC,CATSPLPGLAGEREQFF
TRBJ1-2,NA,TRBD1,TRBV5-1,TGCGCCAGCAGCCCGGACAGGGACGGCTACACCTTC,CASSPDRDGYTF
TRBJ2-1,NA,TRBD2,TRBV5-5,TGTGCCACCCAGGAAAGCGGGAGTTCAGGGGAGCAGTTCTTC,CATQESGSSGEQFF
TRBJ2-1,NA,NA,TRBV27,TGTGCCAGCAGTTTTGACAGGTACAATGAGCAGTTCTTC,CASSFDRYNEQFF
TRBJ1-1,NA,NA,TRBV7-9,TGTGCCAGCAGCTTAGCGCCGGGACAATTGATCACTGAAGCTTTCTTT,CASSLAPGQLITEAFF
TRBJ1-2,NA,NA,TRBV2,TGTGCCAGCAGTGAACAGGGGATCGGCTATGGCTACACCTTC,CASSEQGIGYGYTF
TRBJ2-5,NA,TRBD1,TRBV6-6,TGTGCCAGCAGTTACGAGGACAGGATAAGGGAGACCCAGTACTTC,CASSYEDRIRETQYF
TRBJ1-1,NA,NA,TRBV5-6,TGTGCCAGCAGCTTGGTATACAGGGTCCCTGAAGCTTTCTTT,CASSLVYRVPEAFF
TRBJ2-5,once,NA,TRBV9,TGTGCCAGCAGCGTAGGGGTCGGGAACGGAGCTCAAGAGACCCAGTACTTC,CASSVGVGNGAQETQYF
TRBJ2-7,NA,TRBD1,TRBV6-6,TGTGCCAGCAATCGTCCCGGGACAGGGGGACCGGGGCAGTACTTC,CASNRPGTGGPGQYF
TRBJ2-5,few,NA,TRBV20-1,TGCAGTGCTCCTAGCTGGGAGACCCAGTACTTC,CSAPSWETQYF
TRBJ1-1,NA,NA,TRBV19,TGTGCCAGTAGTATAGGATCCGTGCGGGGGACTGAAGCTTTCTTT,CASSIGSVRGTEAFF
TRBJ1-4,few,TRBD1,TRBV6-1,TGTGCCAGCAGTGGCCCAAGCGGCAGGGGGGCAACTAATGAAAAACTGTTTTTT,CASSGPSGRGATNEKLFF
TRBJ1-2,NA,NA,TRBV29-1,TGCAGCGTCAAAGCGGGACTCCATGGCTACACCTTC,CSVKAGLHGYTF
TRBJ2-7,NA,NA,TRBV30,TGTGCCTGGAGTGTACAGAGCTCCTACGAGCAGTACTTC,CAWSVQSSYEQYF
TRBJ2-7,NA,NA,TRBV2,TGTGCCAGCACCCCCCCCCAGGGGACGGGACCTTACGAGCAGTACTTC,CASTPPQGTGPYEQYF
TRBJ2-1,few,TRBD1,TRBV6-1,TGTGCCAGCAGCCTAAGGACAGGGGGCTCTGAGCAGTTCTTC,CASSLRTGGSEQFF
TRBJ1-2,NA,TRBD1,TRBV7-9,TGTGCCAGCAGCGGGGACAGGGGAGGGTACACCTTC,CASSGDRGGYTF
TRBJ2-5,NA,NA,TRBV7-2,TGTGCCAGCAGCTTAGCGGGGGCAGGTGGAGAGACCCAGTACTTC,CASSLAGAGGETQYF
TRBJ2-5,few,TRBD1,TRBV27,TGTGCCAGCAGTTCCAGGGACAGGGGGCGTAAGCGTGGTCAAGAGACCCAGTACTTC,CASSSRDRGRKRGQETQYF
TRBJ1-2,NA,NA,TRBV18,TGTGCCAGCTCACGCGGCCCGGACAGCTATGGCTACACCTTC,CASSRGPDSYGYTF
TRBJ1-5,NA,NA,TRBV5-1,TGCGCCAGCAGCTTGGAAGGTATTAGGGGACAGCCCCAGCATTTT,CASSLEGIRGQPQHF
TRBJ1-5,NA,NA,TRBV10-1,TGCGCCAGCAGTGAGGTTACGGGACAGCCCCAGCATTTT,CASSEVTGQPQHF
TRBJ2-1,once,TRBD2,TRBV4-2,TGTGCCAGCAGCGCGGGACTAAGTGAGGCTGGGGATGAGCAGTTCTTC,CASSAGLSEAGDEQFF
TRBJ1-5,NA,TRBD1,TRBV2,TGTGCCACCGGGACAGGGGGGACTACGAGCAATCAGCCCCAGCATTTT,CATGTGGTTSNQPQHF
TRBJ2-5,NA,TRBD1,TRBV10-1,TGCGCCAGCAGTGAGTCGGGACAGCAAGAGACCCAGTACTTC,CASSESGQQETQYF
TRBJ1-5,NA,TRBD1,TRBV7-6,TGTGCCAGCAGCTTTGGGACAGGGCAGCCCCAGCATTTT,CASSFGTGQPQHF
TRBJ2-2,NA,TRBD2,TRBV4-2,TGTGCCAGCAGCCAGTATCAAGGGACTAGCCCTGGCACCGGGGAGCTGTTTTTT,CASSQYQGTSPGTGELFF
TRBJ1-5,NA,NA,TRBV6-1,TGTGCCAGCAGTGAGAGGGGGGGAGATCAGCCCCAGCATTTT,CASSERGGDQPQHF
TRBJ1-2,NA,NA,TRBV19,TGTGCCAGTAGTATAACCCCGGAGGGTGTCTATGGCTACACCTTC,CASSITPEGVYGYTF
TRBJ2-7,NA,TRBD2,TRBV18,TGTGCCAGCTCACCACGACTCCTACTAGCGGGGGACTCCTACGAGCAGTACTTC,CASSPRLLLAGDSYEQYF
TRBJ1-2,NA,NA,TRBV7-8,TGTGCCAGCAGCCGACAGGAGGGCTACACCTTC,CASSRQEGYTF
TRBJ1-1,once,TRBD1,TRBV30,TGTGCCTGGAACAGGGGGAACACTGAAGCTTTCTTT,CAWNRGNTEAFF
TRBJ1-1,few,NA,TRBV20-1,TGCAGTGCATTTAAGAACACTGAAGCTTTCTTT,CSAFKNTEAFF
TRBJ1-1,NA,NA,TRBV6-6,TGTGCCAGCAGTTCGGGTCCGGTGGCTTTCTTT,CASSSGPVAFF